This T cell receptor (beta chain) was observed in a study of cytomegalovirus exposure and HLA in healthy donors. A multiplex PCR was run with 60 Vbeta primers and 13 Jbeta primers. The repertoire was sequenced with immunoSEQ multiplex PCR; TCRdb's copy has only in-frame clones and lacks some. Of over 100,000 clones in the sample, 79% were seen once. As for this clone: No antigen is known for it.

There are 14 residues in the CDR3. V was pared by 6 bases and J by 4 bases, with 6 bases of the junction left unmatched. Germline V lookup: CDR1 SGHAT, CDR2 FQNNGV. Findings of the study overall: Despite most TCR sequences being rare, some public TCRs occurred in many donors. A later analysis reportedly identified an Asian-associated ancestry cluster as carrying fewer N-insertions than the roughly 670-donor mean. Earlier analysis yielded a pattern in which most TCR beta V segments were productive about 90% or about 30% of the time. Looking again later, the authors saw that most CMV-associated TCR beta chains seemed HLA-restricted.

Sequenced sample: PBMCs. The chain is built from TRBV11-2 and TRBJ2-1; 7 bases match TRBD1. The clonotype originates from a woman aged 18-30 years in good health and CMV-seropositive. The CDR3 bases are TGTGCCAGCAGGTCGACAGGGAAATACAATGAGCAGTTCTTC. It is translated as CASRSTGKYNEQFF. Variable domain in full (rest from reference TRBV11-2 and TRBJ2-1): EAGVAQSPRYKIIEKRQSVAFWCNPISGHATLYWYQQILGQGPKLLIQFQNNGVVDDSQLPKDRFSAERLKGVDSTLKIQPAKLEDSAVYLCASRSTGKYNEQFFGPGTRLTVL.